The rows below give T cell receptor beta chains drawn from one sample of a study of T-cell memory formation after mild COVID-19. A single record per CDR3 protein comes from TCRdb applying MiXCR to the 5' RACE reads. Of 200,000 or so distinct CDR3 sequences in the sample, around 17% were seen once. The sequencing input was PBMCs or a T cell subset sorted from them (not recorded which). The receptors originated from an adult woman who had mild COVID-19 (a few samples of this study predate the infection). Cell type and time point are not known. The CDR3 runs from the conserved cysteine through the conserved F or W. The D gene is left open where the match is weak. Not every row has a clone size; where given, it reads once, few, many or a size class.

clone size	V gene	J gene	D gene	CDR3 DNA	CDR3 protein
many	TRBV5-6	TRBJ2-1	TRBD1	TGTGCCAGCAGCTTGGGGGTTAGACAGGGGTCCTACAATGAGCAGTTCTTC	CASSLGVRQGSYNEQFF
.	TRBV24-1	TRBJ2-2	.	TGTGCCACCAGTGATTTTCAGCCAGGGGCGAACACCGGGGAGCTGTTTTTT	CATSDFQPGANTGELFF
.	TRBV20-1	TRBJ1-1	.	TGCAGTGTTTGGGAAAACACTGAAGCTTTCTTT	CSVWENTEAFF
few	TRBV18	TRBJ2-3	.	TGTGCCAGCTCACCACCCGCGGGGGCGGATACGCAGTATTTT	CASSPPAGADTQYF
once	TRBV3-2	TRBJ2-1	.	TGTGCCAGCAGCCAAGAAGAGCGGGGGGCCATTCCCGCCAATGAGCAGTTCTTC	CASSQEERGAIPANEQFF
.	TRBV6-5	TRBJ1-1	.	TGTGCCAGCAGTCTTAGTTGGGGGTCCATGAACACTGAAGCTTTCTTT	CASSLSWGSMNTEAFF
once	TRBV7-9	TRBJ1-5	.	TGTGCCAGCAGCCGGGCGGGCTCGGGGGCCCAGCATTTT	CASSRAGSGAQHF
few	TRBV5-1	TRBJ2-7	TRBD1	TGCGCCAGCAGCTCGATTCCCGGGACAGGGGGCGCCAACTACGAGCAGTACTTC	CASSSIPGTGGANYEQYF
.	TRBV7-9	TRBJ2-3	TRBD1	TGTGCCAGCAGCCCCCTTCCGGGACAGCACACAGATACGCAGTATTTT	CASSPLPGQHTDTQYF
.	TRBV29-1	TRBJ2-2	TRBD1	TGCAGCGTCCTGGACAGGGATACCGGGGAGCTGTTTTTT	CSVLDRDTGELFF
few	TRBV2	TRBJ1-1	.	TGTGCCAGCAGTGAACTCCCGAACACTGAAGCTTTCTTT	CASSELPNTEAFF
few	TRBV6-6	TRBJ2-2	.	TGTGCCAGCAGTACCCGGGGGGCGCCCACCGGGGAGCTGTTTTTT	CASSTRGAPTGELFF
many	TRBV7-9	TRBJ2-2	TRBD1	TGTGCCAGCAGCTTCGGACAGGGATTTCACACCGGGGAGCTGTTTTTT	CASSFGQGFHTGELFF
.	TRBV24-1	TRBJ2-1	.	TGTGCCACCATGGATTCCTCCTACAATGAGCAGTTCTTC	CATMDSSYNEQFF
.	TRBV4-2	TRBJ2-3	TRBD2	TGTGCCAGCAGCCGAAGGCGGACGGGAGGAGCAGATACGCAGTATTTT	CASSRRRTGGADTQYF
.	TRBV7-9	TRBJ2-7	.	TGTGCCAGCAGCTTACCGCGGGACCCAGCCTACGAGCAGTACTTC	CASSLPRDPAYEQYF
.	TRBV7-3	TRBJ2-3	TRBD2	TGTGCCAGCAGCGAATATAGCGGGAGAGTATATACGCAGTATTTT	CASSEYSGRVYTQYF
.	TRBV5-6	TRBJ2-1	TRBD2	TGTGCCAGCAGCCACGGGACTATCTACAATGAGCAGTTCTTC	CASSHGTIYNEQFF
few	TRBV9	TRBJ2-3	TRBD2	TGTGCCAGCAGCGTACTCTACGGGGGGGAAGATACGCAGTATTTT	CASSVLYGGEDTQYF
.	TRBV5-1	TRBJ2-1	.	TGCGCCAGCAGCACCTCCCCCCGGAGCTCCTACAATGAGCAGTTCTTC	CASSTSPRSSYNEQFF
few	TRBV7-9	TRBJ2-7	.	TGTGCCAGCAGCTTAGTCCCGGAGTACGAGCAGTACTTC	CASSLVPEYEQYF
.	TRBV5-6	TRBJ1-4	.	TGTGCCAGCAGCGCTCAGGGGCCCTTAAGTGAAAAACTGTTTTTT	CASSAQGPLSEKLFF
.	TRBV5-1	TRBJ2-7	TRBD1	TGCGCCAGCCGTATCCAGGGGGCTGTGGACGAGCAGTACTTC	CASRIQGAVDEQYF
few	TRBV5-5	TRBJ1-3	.	TGTGCCAGCAGCTTGGCGGGCCCAAGCACCGGAAACACCATATATTTT	CASSLAGPSTGNTIYF
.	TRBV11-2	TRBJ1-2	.	TGTGCCAGCAGCTTAAGGCGTAGGGAACGAGCTCACTTC	CASSLRRRERAHF
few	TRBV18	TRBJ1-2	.	TGTGCCAGCTCACCGGGAAAGGGAAGGGGAGACTATGGCTACACCTTC	CASSPGKGRGDYGYTF
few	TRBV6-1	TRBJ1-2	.	TGTGCCAGCAAGGCCCAGCGGGGGGCTTCAAAATATGGCTACACCTTC	CASKAQRGASKYGYTF
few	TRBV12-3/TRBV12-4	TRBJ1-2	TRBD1	TGTGCCAGCAGTCTTGGACAAGGGGGCCCGAGTGGCTACACCTTC	CASSLGQGGPSGYTF
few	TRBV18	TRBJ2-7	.	TGTGCCAGCTCACCCGCAGGGGGGTCCTCCGAGCAGTACTTC	CASSPAGGSSEQYF
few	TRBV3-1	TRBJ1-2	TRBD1	TGTGCCAGCTCAAGGACAGGGGCGAACTATGGCTACACCTTC	CASSRTGANYGYTF
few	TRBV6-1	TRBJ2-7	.	TGTGCCAGCAGGGGATGGGAGCAGTACTTC	CASRGWEQYF
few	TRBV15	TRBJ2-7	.	TGTGCCACCAGCAGAGGAGGAGGGGCGCGAGACGAGCAGTACTTC	CATSRGGGARDEQYF
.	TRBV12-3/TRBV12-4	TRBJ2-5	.	TGTGCCAGCAGTTTAGGGACACAGTACCAAGAGACCCAGTACTTC	CASSLGTQYQETQYF
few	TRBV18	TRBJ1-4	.	TGTGCCAGCTCCCTGCAGGGTAATGAAAAACTGTTTTTT	CASSLQGNEKLFF
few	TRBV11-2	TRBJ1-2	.	TGTGCCAGCAGCTTAGTGGGTCTTGTAGGCTACACCTTC	CASSLVGLVGYTF
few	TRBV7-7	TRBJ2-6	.	TGTGCTAGCAGCGGACAGTTAAGCTCTGGGGCCAACGTCCTGACTTTC	CASSGQLSSGANVLTF
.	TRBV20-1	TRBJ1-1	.	TGCAGTGCTAGTCCGCTGAACACTGAAGCTTTCTTT	CSASPLNTEAFF
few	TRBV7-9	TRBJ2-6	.	TGTGCCAGCAGCTCAATCATGGACATCTCTGGGGCCAACGTCCTGACTTTC	CASSSIMDISGANVLTF
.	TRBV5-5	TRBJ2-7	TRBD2	TGTGCCTCGCACCGCGGGGGGATCAACGTCGAGCAGTACTTC	CASHRGGINVEQYF
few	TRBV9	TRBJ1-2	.	TGTGCCAGCAGCTACCGAACAGGGTACGGCTACACCTTC	CASSYRTGYGYTF
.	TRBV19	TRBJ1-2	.	TGTGCCACCCTACCCCTGGACAGCAACTATGGCTACACCTTC	CATLPLDSNYGYTF
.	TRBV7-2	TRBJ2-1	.	TGTGCCAGCAGCTTAGCGAGGGATTTGTTCCGCAATGAGCAGTTCTTC	CASSLARDLFRNEQFF
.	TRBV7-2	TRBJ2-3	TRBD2	TGTGCCAGCAGCGTAAGCGGGACGGTAGATACGCAGTATTTT	CASSVSGTVDTQYF
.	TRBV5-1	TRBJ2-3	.	TGCGCCAGCAGCTTGGTCCCACCCCCCACAGATACGCAGTATTTT	CASSLVPPPTDTQYF
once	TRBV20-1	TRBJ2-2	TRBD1	TGCAGTGCCCGACAGGGGGGGATGGCCGGGGAGCTGTTTTTT	CSARQGGMAGELFF
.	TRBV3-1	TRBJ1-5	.	TGTGCCAGCAGCCAAGATAGGGTCAATCAGCCCCAGCATTTT	CASSQDRVNQPQHF
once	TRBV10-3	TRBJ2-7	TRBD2	TGTGCCATCACAGCTAGCGGGCTGGCCTCCTACGAGCAGTACTTC	CAITASGLASYEQYF
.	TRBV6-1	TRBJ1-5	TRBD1	TGTGCCAGCAGTGACAGGGGGCGAGGCAATCAGCCCCAGCATTTT	CASSDRGRGNQPQHF
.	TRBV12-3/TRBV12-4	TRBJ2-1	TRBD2	TGTGCCAGCAGATGGACTAGCGGGGGGGCCGAGTTCTTC	CASRWTSGGAEFF
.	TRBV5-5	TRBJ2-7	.	TGTGCCAGCAGCCTCCACAGGGCCTCCTACGAGCAGTACTTC	CASSLHRASYEQYF
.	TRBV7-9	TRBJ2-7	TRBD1	TGTGCCAGCAGCCATCCGGACAGGGCGACCTACGAGCAGTACTTC	CASSHPDRATYEQYF
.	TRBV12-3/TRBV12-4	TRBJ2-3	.	TGTGCCAGCAGTGCAGGGGGGCTAATCGGCACAGATACGCAGTATTTT	CASSAGGLIGTDTQYF
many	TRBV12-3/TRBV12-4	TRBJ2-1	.	TGTGCCAGCAGTTCCCCGGACTGGTACAATGAGCAGTTCTTC	CASSSPDWYNEQFF
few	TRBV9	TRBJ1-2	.	TGTGCCAGCAGCGTAGGACAACTCGGTGGCTACACCTTC	CASSVGQLGGYTF
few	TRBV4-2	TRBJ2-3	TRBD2	TGTGCCAGCAGCCAAGAGGTTTCCCTAGCGGGCACAGATACGCAGTATTTT	CASSQEVSLAGTDTQYF
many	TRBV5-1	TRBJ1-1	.	TGCGCCAGCAGCTTGGTGGGCCAGGGCGGCACTGAAGCTTTCTTT	CASSLVGQGGTEAFF
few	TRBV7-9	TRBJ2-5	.	TGTGCCAGCAGCTTTTATCCCAGTCAAGAGACCCAGTACTTC	CASSFYPSQETQYF